These T cell receptor beta chains were read from a single sample in a study of T-cell memory formation after mild COVID-19. TCRdb called the 5' RACE reads again in MiXCR, with one record for every CDR3 protein. The sample yields around 200,000 distinct CDR3 sequences, around 9.5% seen once. The specimen sequenced was PBMCs or a T cell subset sorted from them (not recorded which). All receptors derive from a man younger than 35 who had mild COVID-19 (a few samples of this study predate the infection). Cell type and time point are not known. Both conserved end residues are part of each CDR3. A D gene is named only where the DNA matches it firmly. Only part of the rows carry a size: once, few, many, or a class if the clone is expanded.

>TRBJ1-1|14|TRBV6-5|few|.
TGTGCCAGCAGTTACTTTCGGGTGAACACTGAAGCTTTCTTT
CASSYFRVNTEAFF
>TRBJ2-7|16|TRBV4-1|.|TRBD1
TGCGCCAGCAGCACTCGGGACAGAAGAAATACCTACGAGCAGTACTTC
CASSTRDRRNTYEQYF
>TRBJ1-5|15|TRBV2|many|.
TGTGCCGTCCAACGAGGGGGTGGGAGCAATCAGCCCCAGCATTTT
CAVQRGGGSNQPQHF
>TRBJ2-5|13|TRBV5-1|many|.
TGCGCCAGCAGCCTTGGGGTCCAAGAGACCCAGTACTTC
CASSLGVQETQYF
>TRBJ1-2|14|TRBV24-1|.|TRBD1
TGTGCCACCAATATCCGGACAGGGCACTATGGCTACACCTTC
CATNIRTGHYGYTF
>TRBJ2-1|11|TRBV6-1|many|.
TGTGCCAGCAGTGAATCGGGTGAGCAGTTCTTC
CASSESGEQFF
>TRBJ2-3|17|TRBV7-6|few|TRBD2
TGTGCCAGCAGCAACCGGACTAGCGGCTATAGCACAGATACGCAGTATTTT
CASSNRTSGYSTDTQYF
>TRBJ2-3|10|TRBV2|.|.
TGTGCCAGCAGTGAAGTTACGCAGTATTTT
CASSEVTQYF
>TRBJ2-1|11|TRBV6-2/TRBV6-3|.|.
TGTGCCAGCCAAGACTACAATGAGCAGTTCTTC
CASQDYNEQFF
>TRBJ1-4|15|TRBV4-1|.|.
TGCGCCAGCAGCCACAGGGCGGGGGGTAATGAAAAACTGTTTTTT
CASSHRAGGNEKLFF
>TRBJ2-7|15|TRBV11-2|.|.
TGTGCCAGCAGCCCCCGGGGAGTTTCGGTCCACGAGCAGTACTTC
CASSPRGVSVHEQYF
>TRBJ2-5|15|TRBV5-1|.|TRBD2
TGCGCCAGCAGCTTTTTAGCGGGGAGTGGGGAGACCCAGTACTTC
CASSFLAGSGETQYF
>TRBJ2-2|14|TRBV2|.|.
TGTGCCAGCATTCGAGGGCCGATATTGGGGGAGCTGTTTTTT
CASIRGPILGELFF
>TRBJ2-7|13|TRBV20-1|.|TRBD2
TGCAGTGCTCTAGCGGGGGCCTACTACGAGCAGTACTTC
CSALAGAYYEQYF
>TRBJ1-2|16|TRBV7-2|.|TRBD1
TGTGCCAGCAGCATACCGGGACAGCGGCTGACTTATGGCTACACCTTC
CASSIPGQRLTYGYTF
>TRBJ1-2|11|TRBV24-1|.|.
TGTGCCACCAGTGATTTATGGGGCTACACCTTC
CATSDLWGYTF
>TRBJ1-1|13|TRBV6-2/TRBV6-3|.|.
TGTGCCAGCAGTTGGGGCGTCGCAACTGAAGCTTTCTTT
CASSWGVATEAFF
>TRBJ2-5|15|TRBV12-3/TRBV12-4|.|.
TGTGCCAGCAGTCCACTCCGCTTGGCTCAAGAGACCCAGTACTTC
CASSPLRLAQETQYF
>TRBJ1-4|14|TRBV20-1|.|TRBD1
TGCAGTGCTAGAGATGCAGGGGGAGTGGAAAAACTGTTTTTT
CSARDAGGVEKLFF
>TRBJ2-1|12|TRBV29-1|once|.
TGCAGCGTTCGCGGGACATACAATGAGCAGTTCTTC
CSVRGTYNEQFF
>TRBJ1-6|15|TRBV5-1|many|.
TGCGCCAGCTGCCTCGACACAAATGGGGGATCACCCCTCCACTTT
CASCLDTNGGSPLHF
>TRBJ2-1|16|TRBV7-2|few|TRBD2
TGTGCCAGCAGCCTGACTAGCGGGGGCTCCTACAATGAGCAGTTCTTC
CASSLTSGGSYNEQFF
>TRBJ2-5|15|TRBV20-1|many|TRBD2
TGCAGTGCTAGAGACGATAGCGGGGGCCTGGGGACCCAGTACTTC
CSARDDSGGLGTQYF
>TRBJ1-1|13|TRBV3-1|.|.
TGTGCCAGCAGCCGGACGGGGCGCGGATCGGCTTTCTTT
CASSRTGRGSAFF
>TRBJ1-6|14|TRBV5-4|.|.
TGTGCCAGCAGCTTGTACGGGGATAATTCACCCCTCCACTTT
CASSLYGDNSPLHF
>TRBJ1-2|14|TRBV7-9|few|.
TGTGCCAGCAGCTTTCAGGGGTCAAACTATGGCTACACCTTC
CASSFQGSNYGYTF
>TRBJ2-3|14|TRBV20-1|few|TRBD2
TGCAGTGTTAGAGGCGGGGGGGCCGCAGATACGCAGTATTTT
CSVRGGGAADTQYF
>TRBJ2-7|14|TRBV2|few|.
TGTGCCAGCAGGCTCCCAGGGTATTCGTACGAGCAGTACTTC
CASRLPGYSYEQYF
>TRBJ1-2|12|TRBV12-3/TRBV12-4|few|.
TGTGCCAGCAGCCGTCAAAGGTACGGCTACACCTTC
CASSRQRYGYTF
>TRBJ2-3|15|TRBV7-2|few|TRBD2
TGTGCCAGCACAACGGGGGGGCACGGGTCAGATACGCAGTATTTT
CASTTGGHGSDTQYF
>TRBJ1-4|16|TRBV5-1|few|TRBD1
TGCGCCAGCAGCTTGGCCCAGGGGACAGGGGGCGAAAAACTGTTTTTT
CASSLAQGTGGEKLFF
>TRBJ1-6|12|TRBV12-3/TRBV12-4|few|TRBD1
TGTGCCAGCAGTTGGACAGGTGCACCCCTCCACTTT
CASSWTGAPLHF
>TRBJ2-3|13|TRBV5-1|.|.
TGCGCCAGCACCAAACAGGAGAGAGATACGCAGTATTTT
CASTKQERDTQYF
>TRBJ2-7|15|TRBV9|.|.
TGTGCCAGCAGCGTAGGTCCAGGGCGGGCATACGAGCAGTACTTC
CASSVGPGRAYEQYF
>TRBJ2-1|13|TRBV18|few|.
TGTGCCAGCTCACCTCCGGGAAGGCATGAGCAGTTCTTC
CASSPPGRHEQFF
>TRBJ1-2|13|TRBV6-5|few|TRBD1
TGTGCCAGCAGTCGGGACAGGCGGCGAGGCTACACCTTC
CASSRDRRRGYTF
>TRBJ2-3|16|TRBV7-2|.|TRBD2
TGTGCCAGCAGCCCCATGGGGGGACTAGTCCCCAATACGCAGTATTTT
CASSPMGGLVPNTQYF
>TRBJ1-1|16|TRBV5-1|.|.
TGCGCCAGCAGCTTGAGGGGTGCCGGTAGGAACTCGGAAGCTTTCTTT
CASSLRGAGRNSEAFF
>TRBJ1-5|17|TRBV7-2|.|TRBD1
TGTGCCAGCAGCTTGGGATTTGGACAGGGGGCAGGTCAGCCCCAGCATTTT
CASSLGFGQGAGQPQHF
>TRBJ2-7|14|TRBV6-2/TRBV6-3|few|TRBD1
TGTGCCAGCAATAACAGGGGGAGCTCCTACGAGCAGTACTTC
CASNNRGSSYEQYF
>TRBJ2-3|14|TRBV5-1|few|.
TGCGCCAGCAGGGTGCAAACCAGCACAGATACGCAGTATTTT
CASRVQTSTDTQYF
>TRBJ2-2|15|TRBV7-6|many|TRBD1
TGTGCCAGCAGCCCAGGACAGGGCCCAGGAGGGGAGCTGTTTTTT
CASSPGQGPGGELFF
>TRBJ1-6|14|TRBV5-5|many|.
TGTGCCAGCAGCTTGCGGGCAAGGGATTCACCCCTCCACTTT
CASSLRARDSPLHF
>TRBJ2-5|15|TRBV10-3|few|.
TGTGCCATCAGTGAGTTGAATGGGGGAGGAGAGACCCAGTACTTC
CAISELNGGGETQYF
>TRBJ1-6|11|TRBV11-1|few|.
TGTGCCAGCAGCTTGTGGTCACCCCTCCACTTT
CASSLWSPLHF